One sample yielded the 25 T cell receptor beta chains listed below, sequenced in a study of blood T cell repertoires in COVID-19. The data were produced by immunoSEQ multiplex PCR, yet TCRdb's version contains in-frame clones alone and is incomplete. The repertoire has roughly 250,000 clones, 80% to 90% of them found once; the top ten carry approximately 9%. The sample consisted of peripheral blood. The source of these receptors is a man aged 35 to 55 with active or convalescent COVID-19.

The rearrangement links TRBV5-8 to TRBJ2-7, with TRBD2 identical over 7 bases. V lost 1 base, J lost 3 bases, and 4 bases stayed unmatched. In germline, CDR1 is SGHTS, CDR2 YDEGEE. This CDR3 contains 14 residues. CDR3 DNA: TGTGCCAGCAGCTTGTTGGGGGGGGACTACGAGCAGTACTTC. It specifies CASSLLGGDYEQYF. The complete variable domain, with remaining parts taken from reference TRBV5-8 and TRBJ2-7, reads EAGVTQSPTHLIKTRGQQATLRCSPISGHTSVYWYQQALGLGLQFLLWYDEGEERNRGNFPPRFSGRQFPNYSSELNVNALELEDSALYLCASSLLGGDYEQYFGPGTRLTVT.

V and J are TRBV27 and TRBJ2-1, with D possibly matching TRBD1 (6 bases). This CDR3 has 14 residues. Trimming cost V 5 bases and J 4 bases, with 12 bases left between them. Germline V gene lookup returns CDR1 MNHEY and CDR2 SMNVEV (reference sequence). The CDR3 spells CASSRGSPYNEQFF. CDR3 in DNA: TGTGCCAGCAGTAGGGGGTCCCCTTACAATGAGCAGTTCTTC.

As DNA, the CDR3 is TGTGCCAGCTCACCACCGGGACAGGGAACAGATACGCAGTATTTT. It codes for CASSPPGQGTDTQYF. This sequence joins TRBV18 and TRBJ2-3; 9 bases match TRBD1. This CDR3 spans 15 amino acids. Trimming cost V 0 bases and J 3 bases; bases outside gene matches: 1. CDR1 and CDR2 from the germline V gene are KGHSH and LQKENI.

The chain has TRBV7-3 and TRBJ1-1; 9 positions match TRBD1. CDR1 and CDR2 from the germline V gene are SGHTA and FQGTGA. The CDR3 loop spans 15 amino acids. V was pared by 5 bases and J by 4 bases, with 8 bases of the junction left unmatched. In nucleotides, the CDR3 is TGTGCCAGCAGCCTACTACAGGGGGCAGTCACTGAAGCTTTCTTT. It encodes CASSLLQGAVTEAFF. The entire variable domain, with the rest obtained from reference TRBV7-3 and TRBJ1-1, is as follows: GAGVSQTPSNKVTEKGKYVELRCDPISGHTALYWYRQSLGQGPEFLIYFQGTGAADDSGLPNDRFFAVRPEGSVSTLKIQRTERGDSAVYLCASSLLQGAVTEAFFGQGTRLTVV.

This chain uses TRBV9 with TRBJ1-2, with D uncertain. The CDR3 is 16 amino acids. Per the germline V gene, CDR1 is SGDLS and CDR2 is YYNGEE. Trimming took off 0 bases at V and 6 bases at J, with 18 bases between the two ends. CDR3 in amino acids: CASSVVLRVELDGYTF. CDR3 DNA sequence: TGTGCCAGCAGCGTAGTCCTACGGGTGGAGCTAGATGGCTACACCTTC.

The rearrangement links TRBV2 to TRBJ1-1, with D possibly matching TRBD1 (5 bases). The CDR3 sequence is 11 residues long. Trimming took off 5 bases at V and 8 bases at J, with 9 bases between the two ends. From germline, CDR1 is SNHLY and CDR2 FYNNEI. In DNA form, the CDR3 reads TGTGCCAGCAGTATAGACAGAGAAGCTTTCTTT. Amino acid sequence: CASSIDREAFF.

V and J are TRBV3-1 (or the pseudogene TRBV3-2) and TRBJ1-2; tentatively, D is TRBD1 (6 bases). V lost 3 bases and J 6 bases, leaving 14 bases between the germline ends. Germline loops: CDR1 LGHDT, CDR2 YNNKEL (reference sequence). CDR3 size: 14 residues. The CDR3 DNA is TGTGCCAGCAGCCAGGCCGGACAGTTCAATGGCTACACCTTC. It codes for CASSQAGQFNGYTF.

The CDR3 DNA follows: TGTGCCAGCTCACCTCAAAAAGGCACCCCAGGGGCCTCGTACCAAGAGACCCAGTACTTC. It is translated as CASSPQKGTPGASYQETQYF. The chain recombines TRBV18 with TRBJ2-5; perhaps TRBD1 as D (6 bases). The CDR3 spans 20 residues. Between the trimmed V and J ends, which lost 3 bases and 0 bases, there was a span of 26 bases. CDR1 is KGHSH, CDR2 LQKENI, per germline.

The chain joins TRBV30 to TRBJ1-5, with D maybe TRBD1 (6 bases). Germline CDR1 is GTSNPN and CDR2 is SVGIG (reference sequence). Deletions cut 2 bases from V and 1 base from J, with 15 bases between. The CDR3 length is 16 residues. CDR3 sequence reads: CAWSLKYRASNQPQHF. The CDR3 DNA sequence: TGTGCCTGGAGTTTGAAGTACAGGGCAAGCAATCAGCCCCAGCATTTT.

The chain joins TRBV27 to TRBJ1-1; D is ambiguous. Trimming removed 2 bases from V and 0 bases from J, with 4 bases in between. The CDR3 loop spans 13 amino acids. The germline V gene encodes CDR1 MNHEY and CDR2 SMNVEV (reference sequence). Written as DNA, the CDR3 is TGTGCCAGCAGTTTACGGTTGAACACTGAAGCTTTCTTT. Protein product: CASSLRLNTEAFF.

The CDR3 is CAFTGGANTEAFF. As DNA, the CDR3 is TGTGCCTTTACAGGGGGCGCAAACACTGAAGCTTTCTTT. The V call is TRBV30, the J call TRBJ1-1; 9 bases map to TRBD1. Per the germline V gene, CDR1 is GTSNPN and CDR2 is SVGIG (reference sequence). The CDR3 is 13 amino acids. V was clipped by 7 bases and J by 2 bases; unmatched bases: 5.

The chain recombines TRBV6-6 with TRBJ1-1; no clear D. Germline V gives CDR1 MNHNY, CDR2 SVGAGI (reference sequence). The V end lost 2 bases, the J end lost 4 bases, and 14 bases lay between the germline ends. The CDR3 is 15 residues long. CDR3: CASSYLGPGSTEAFF. The CDR3 DNA reads TGTGCCAGCAGTTACCTGGGCCCCGGCAGCACTGAAGCTTTCTTT.

The chain recombines TRBV7-8 with TRBJ2-7; TRBD1 matches 9 bases. CDR3 size: 14 residues. The germline CDR1 and CDR2 sequences are SGHVS and FQNEAQ. V gave up 4 bases and J gave up 5 bases; unmatched junction bases: 6. The CDR3: CASSWRTGVDEQYF. The CDR3 DNA sequence: TGTGCCAGCAGCTGGAGGACAGGGGTGGACGAGCAGTACTTC. Full variable domain (outside the CDR3, taken from reference TRBV7-8 and TRBJ2-7): GAGVSQSPRYKVAKRGQDVALRCDPISGHVSLFWYQQALGQGPEFLTYFQNEAQLDKSGLPSDRFFAERPEGSVSTLKIQRTQQEDSAVYLCASSWRTGVDEQYFGPGTRLTVT.

The chain carries TRBV9 and TRBJ1-1; 7 bases align to TRBD1. The ends lost 4 bases at V and 6 bases at J; junction bases unmatched: 9. The CDR3 loop spans 14 amino acids. Germline V gives CDR1 SGDLS, CDR2 YYNGEE. CDR3 bases: TGTGCCAGCAGCCCTACGGACAGGTATCCTGAAGCTTTCTTT. This codes for CASSPTDRYPEAFF.

This chain joins TRBV18 and TRBJ1-1; the D gene is possibly TRBD1 (6 bases). V gave up 2 bases and J gave up 2 bases, with 12 bases separating them. CDR3 length: 15 amino acids. The germline V gene has CDR1 KGHSH and CDR2 LQKENI. The DNA for the CDR3 is TGTGCCAGCTCACCAACCGGGACAATTAACACTGAAGCTTTCTTT. Protein product: CASSPTGTINTEAFF.

This rearrangement joins TRBV11-1 to TRBJ2-1, with D tentatively TRBD1 (6 bases). Germline V lookup: CDR1 SGHAT, CDR2 FQDESV (reference sequence). V shed 5 bases and J shed 3 bases, with 14 bases lying between them. This CDR3 is 15 amino acids long. Here the CDR3 DNA reads TGTGCCAGCAGCGTTACAGGGCCGGTCTACAATGAGCAGTTCTTC. This encodes CASSVTGPVYNEQFF.

The chain couples TRBV6-5 to TRBJ1-5; maybe TRBD1 (5 bases). The germline V and J ends were trimmed by 6 bases and 1 base, with 13 bases remaining between them. The CDR3 runs to 15 residues. CDR1 is MNHEY, CDR2 SVGAGI, per germline. CDR3 amino acids: CASRGRVKSNQPQHF. The CDR3 DNA reads as TGTGCCAGCAGGGGCAGGGTTAAGAGCAATCAGCCCCAGCATTTT.

Only one count was recorded for this clone. The genes are TRBV2 and TRBJ1-1, with D maybe TRBD1 (6 bases). V lost 2 bases and J lost 5, with 21 bases in between. Looked up from germline, CDR1 is SNHLY and CDR2 is FYNNEI. The CDR3 runs 17 residues. CDR3 DNA: TGTGCCAGCAGTGAATGGGGATCAGACAGGCGGGAGACTGAAGCTTTCTTT. Residues: CASSEWGSDRRETEAFF.

The V gene is TRBV2, the J gene TRBJ1-2, with D unresolved. Germline V gene data show CDR1 as SNHLY and CDR2 as FYNNEI. Trimming stripped 2 bases from V and 8 bases from J, with 18 bases between. CDR3 length: 15 residues. In nucleotides, the CDR3 is TGTGCCAGCAGTGAATATAGGAGCGGGAGTCAGGGCTACACCTTC. Translated: CASSEYRSGSQGYTF.

The CDR3 coding sequence is TGTGCCAGCAGCTTATCTGCGCGGGAAGCTTTCTTT. Its protein is CASSLSAREAFF. The V and J genes are TRBV7-2 and TRBJ1-1; no clear D gene. CDR3 length equals 12 residues. Trimming took 2 bases from V and 8 from J, leaving 9 bases between them. From germline, CDR1 is SGHTA and CDR2 FQGNSA.

This clone has more than one count but fewer than ten. Other DNA sequences in this specimen translate into the identical CDR3. The rearrangement joins TRBV30 to TRBJ1-2; TRBD1 is a possible D gene (5 bases). CDR3 length: 13 amino acids. V was clipped by 2 bases and J by 4 bases, with 11 bases between them. The germline CDR1 and CDR2 sequences are GTSNPN and SVGIG (reference sequence). The CDR3 sequence is CAWSRDRPYGYTF. CDR3 DNA sequence: TGTGCCTGGAGTCGAGACAGACCCTATGGCTACACCTTC.

The chain has TRBV6-2 or TRBV6-3 and TRBJ2-6; TRBD1 aligns across 7 bases. Germline CDR1 and CDR2: MNHEY and SVGEGT. The CDR3 loop spans 16 amino acids. The J segment lost 2 bases and the V segment lost 2 bases, leaving 3 bases of the junction unmatched. The CDR3 spells CASSYDRAPGANVLTF. CDR3 bases: TGTGCCAGCAGTTACGACAGGGCCCCTGGGGCCAACGTCCTGACTTTC.

The chain joins TRBV14 to TRBJ1-2; a weak D match, TRBD1 (5 bases). CDR3 length: 18 amino acids. Germline-derived CDR1 and CDR2 are SGHDN and FVKESK. V lost 4 bases and J lost 6, with 27 bases in between. CDR3 nucleotides: TGTGCCAGCAGCCTCCTACCGGTGGGGGAGGGAAACCTACATGGCTACACCTTC. This codes for CASSLLPVGEGNLHGYTF.

This sequence joins TRBV19 and TRBJ1-4; the match to TRBD1 covers 9 bases. This CDR3 has 15 amino acids. V lost 6 bases to trimming and J lost 5 bases; unmatched junction nucleotides: 7. CDR1 and CDR2 (germline): LNHDA, SQIVND (reference sequence). For the CDR3, the DNA is TGTGCCAGTAGCCAACAGGGGGCCCAAAATGAAAAACTGTTTTTT. Its translation is CASSQQGAQNEKLFF. The full variable domain, with the rest looked up from reference TRBV19 and TRBJ1-4, is DGGITQSPKYLFRKEGQNVTLSCEQNLNHDAMYWYRQDPGQGLRLIYYSQIVNDFQKGDIAEGYSVSREKKESFPLTVTSAQKNPTAFYLCASSQQGAQNEKLFFGSGTQLSVL.

The chain uses TRBV27 and TRBJ1-2; TRBD1 aligns across 9 bases. V lost 3 bases to trimming and J lost 6 bases; unmatched junction nucleotides: 2. Germline V lookup: CDR1 MNHEY, CDR2 SMNVEV (reference sequence). CDR3 length equals 13 residues. CDR3 amino acids: CASSLGQGDGYTF. The CDR3 DNA sequence: TGTGCCAGCAGTTTGGGACAGGGTGATGGCTACACCTTC.